This T cell receptor (beta chain) was recorded in a study of T cells in Graves' hyperthyroidism and ophthalmopathy. The TCR beta CDR3 regions underwent amplification using RNA transcripts as the source. When the TCR CDR3 underwent first-round RT-PCR, the HTBI primer set was used. MiXCR was run by TCRdb on the multiplex PCR reads, yielding one entry per CDR3 protein. The data contain over 250,000 distinct CDR3 sequences, 25% to 30% of them singletons. Germline-derived CDR1 and CDR2 are MDHEN and SYDVKM. CDR3 length: 13 residues. The V end lost 6 bases, the J end lost 2 bases, and 7 bases lay between the germline ends. Diagnostic decisions used clinical symptoms, serum thyroxine and TRAb, thyroid ultrasound and orbital computed tomography.

What was sequenced was blood. J is TRBJ2-2 and V is TRBV28; D is possibly TRBD1 or TRBD2 (5 bases each). This receptor was obtained from a man between 35 and 55 years old with Graves' hyperthyroidism that later progressed to Graves' ophthalmopathy. The CDR3 region has the DNA TGTGCCAGCAGGGGGGTCAACACCGGGGAGCTGTTTTTT. Protein sequence: CASRGVNTGELFF. The full variable domain, with the rest looked up from reference TRBV28 and TRBJ2-2, is DVKVTQSSRYLVKRTGEKVFLECVQDMDHENMFWYRQDPGLGLRLIYFSYDVKMKEKGDIPEGYSVSREKKERFSLILESASTNQTSMYLCASRGVNTGELFFGEGSRLTVL.